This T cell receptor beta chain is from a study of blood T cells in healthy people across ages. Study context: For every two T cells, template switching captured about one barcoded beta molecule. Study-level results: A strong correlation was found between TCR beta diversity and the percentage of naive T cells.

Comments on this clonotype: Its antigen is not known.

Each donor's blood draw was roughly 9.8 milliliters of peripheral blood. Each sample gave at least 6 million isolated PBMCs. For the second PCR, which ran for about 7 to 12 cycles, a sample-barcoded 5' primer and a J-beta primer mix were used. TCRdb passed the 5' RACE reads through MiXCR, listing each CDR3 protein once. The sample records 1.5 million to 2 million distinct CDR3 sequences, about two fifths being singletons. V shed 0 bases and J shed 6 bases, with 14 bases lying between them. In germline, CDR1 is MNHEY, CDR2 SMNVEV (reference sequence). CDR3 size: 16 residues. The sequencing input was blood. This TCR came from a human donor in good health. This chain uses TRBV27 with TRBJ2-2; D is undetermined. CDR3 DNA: TGTGCCAGCAGTTTATCGGCCGACATTAGTCCCGGGGAGCTGTTTTTT. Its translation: CASSLSADISPGELFF.